This TCR beta chain was obtained from a study of T cells after yellow fever vaccination. Study information: Fractions of low cell number were prepared using SMART-Seq v4 Ultra Low Input.

This clonotype was picked up many times. The antigen is not known. Study results and caveats: Post-booster samples contained most primary-vaccination clones (around 95% CD4, less than 90% CD8). Few clonotypes appeared in both CD4 and CD8 compartments.

A process of 5'RACE template switching, which added a universal primer site and UMIs, was used to make TCR cDNA. TCRdb recomputed calls from the 5' RACE reads with MiXCR, one row per CDR3 protein. The sample has 450,000 to 550,000 distinct CDR3 sequences; 21% are singletons. Sequenced material: PBMCs, taken 20 to 25 days after the first yellow fever vaccination. The receptor's source is a man younger than 35 who received the YFV17D yellow fever vaccine.

CDR3 sequence reads: CASSQDGRETQYF. The DNA of the CDR3 is TGTGCCAGCAGCCAAGACGGACGGGAGACCCAGTACTTC. The rearrangement joins TRBV4-2 to TRBJ2-5; D uncertain. Germline-derived CDR1 and CDR2 are LGHNA and YNFKEQ. The CDR3 contains 13 residues. Trimming took 0 bases from V and 5 from J, leaving 7 bases between them.